The 7 T cell receptor beta chains below come from one sample, sequenced in a study of ipilimumab plus nivolumab after autologous stem cell transplantation. This table comes from immunoSEQ multiplex PCR, and its TCRdb copy is limited to in-frame clones, with some not included. There are about 40,000 clones in the sample; 85% to 95% occur only once, and approximately 1% lies in the top ten. The source was PBMCs, collected in a trial of ipilimumab plus nivolumab as post-transplant consolidation. The receptors come from a male donor with multiple myeloma.

V usage is TRBV13 and J usage is TRBJ2-7; 8 positions agree with TRBD2. This CDR3 region has 15 residues. Germline CDR1 PRHDT, CDR2 FYEKMQ (reference sequence). V shed 2 bases, J shed 0 bases, and the junction held 3 bases outside the gene matches. The CDR3 bases are TGTGCCAGCAGCTTACCAAGCGGGGGCTCCTACGAGCAGTACTTC. Amino acid sequence: CASSLPSGGSYEQYF.

In its sample, this clone was seen once. This chain uses TRBV6-5 with TRBJ1-4, with D tentatively TRBD1 (6 bases). The CDR3 is 15 amino acids. Germline CDR1 and CDR2: MNHEY and SVGAGI. Trimming cost V 0 bases and J 8 bases, with 13 bases left between them. The CDR3 reads CASSYSTGRGEKLFF. The CDR3 DNA is TGTGCCAGCAGTTACTCTACAGGGAGGGGGGAAAAACTGTTTTTT.

The rearrangement joins TRBV4-2 to TRBJ2-5; tentatively, D is TRBD1 or TRBD2 (5 bases each). Germline assignment: CDR1 LGHNA and CDR2 YNFKEQ. V was clipped by 1 base and J by 5 bases, with 14 bases between them. This CDR3 is 15 amino acids long. CDR3 protein: CASSQGRGLWETQYF. CDR3 DNA: TGTGCCAGCAGCCAAGGTCGGGGCTTATGGGAGACCCAGTACTTC.

This chain uses TRBV29-1 with TRBJ1-1, with D possibly matching TRBD1 (5 bases). In germline, CDR1 is SQVTM, CDR2 ANQGSEA. The CDR3 covers 13 residues. Trimming pared 3 bases from V and 5 bases from J, leaving 13 bases between. CDR3 in amino acids: CSVDGGLGTEAFF. CDR3 coding DNA: TGCAGCGTTGACGGGGGGTTGGGGACTGAAGCTTTCTTT.

The chain uses TRBV5-6 and TRBJ1-2; D uncertain. The germline CDR1 and CDR2 sequences are SGHDT and YYEEEE. The CDR3 contains 15 residues. The germline V and J ends were trimmed by 5 bases and 3 bases, with 17 bases remaining between them. The CDR3 loop reads CASSFLSRKDYGYTF. DNA of the CDR3: TGTGCCAGCAGTTTCCTAAGCCGGAAGGACTATGGCTACACCTTC.

The chain links TRBV7-8 to TRBJ1-2; maybe TRBD1 (5 bases). The germline CDR1 and CDR2 sequences are SGHVS and FQNEAQ. V lost 2 bases and J 3 bases, leaving 7 bases between the germline ends. The CDR3 sequence is 13 residues long. CDR3: CASSLRGHYGYTF. In nucleotides, the CDR3 is TGTGCCAGCAGCTTACGGGGCCACTATGGCTACACCTTC.

This chain uses TRBV27 with TRBJ1-2, with TRBD1 matching 8 bases. The CDR3 is made up of 12 amino acids. Germline CDR1 MNHEY, CDR2 SMNVEV (reference sequence). V dropped 10 bases and J dropped 7; count of bases not matched to a gene: 8. Here the CDR3 DNA reads TGTGCCACACAGGGGGTCGAGGCTGGCTACACCTTC. Its protein product is CATQGVEAGYTF.